The entry below gives a single TCR beta chain sequence along with its context. Its specificity is unknown. The data belong to a study of T cell repertoires in cytomegalovirus infection. This CDR3 region has 16 residues. Germline V gives CDR1 SGHVS, CDR2 FNYEAQ. The V and J ends lost 5 bases and 2 bases, in that order; junction bases with no gene match: 8. From the reads, TCRdb called clonotypes with MiXCR, one entry per CDR3 protein. Seen here are about 47,000 distinct CDR3 sequences, about 20% observed once, and the top ten hold about 80%. The clonotype was recovered from a human donor in good health (CMV status not recorded). Some clones in this sample may be carry-over from other donors' samples. The sequencing used CD8+ T cells from cultured PBMCs, collected from culture after CMV antigen stimulation. This chain links TRBV7-6 with TRBJ2-5; TRBD2 matches at 10 bases. This CDR3 is CASSPRVSGGQETQYF. In nucleotides, the CDR3 is TGTGCCAGCAGCCCCCGTGTTAGCGGGGGGCAAGAGACCCAGTACTTC.